Below, 28 T cell receptor beta chains from the same sample are listed, as sequenced in a study of CD8 T cells in Susac syndrome. The authors reverse transcribed roughly 0.5 to 1 ug RNA with random hexamers. One entry per CDR3 protein, called by TCRdb with MiXCR from the immunoSEQ multiplex PCR reads. The repertoire holds under 300,000 distinct CDR3 sequences, about 96% seen once, with 0.095% to 0.12% in the top ten. The sample was CD4+ T cells from PBMCs. These receptors came from a human donor with Susac syndrome.

The chain carries TRBV14 and TRBJ2-5; maybe TRBD1 (5 bases). Trimming cost V 6 bases and J 0 bases, with 11 bases left between them. The CDR3 totals 14 residues. Germline-derived CDR1 and CDR2 are SGHDN and FVKESK. The CDR3: CASRRQSDQETQYF. CDR3 sequence (DNA): TGTGCCAGCAGACGACAGTCAGACCAAGAGACCCAGTACTTC.

The rearrangement links TRBV18 to TRBJ1-1; D unclear. V shed 2 bases and J shed 1 base, with 8 bases lying between them. From germline, CDR1 is KGHSH and CDR2 LQKENI. The CDR3 loop spans 14 amino acids. CDR3 in amino acids: CASSPASQNTEAFF. The CDR3 DNA sequence: TGTGCCAGCTCACCAGCCAGCCAGAACACTGAAGCTTTCTTT.

The chain joins TRBV5-6 to TRBJ2-6, with 7 bases lining up with TRBD1. J lost 2 bases, V lost 1 base, and 6 bases had no gene match. This CDR3 has 17 residues. Germline values: CDR1 SGHDT, CDR2 YYEEEE. Written as DNA, the CDR3 is TGTGCCAGCAGCTTGCCACTAGACAGGGCTGGGGCCAACGTCCTGACTTTC. Residues: CASSLPLDRAGANVLTF.

The CDR3 reads CASSEVGSTRFF. In nucleotides, the CDR3 is TGTGCCAGCAGTGAAGTTGGCTCCACCCGGTTCTTC. The chain uses TRBV2 and TRBJ2-1, with unresolved D. Germline CDR1 reads SNHLY; CDR2 reads FYNNEI. The CDR3 is made up of 12 amino acids. The V end was cut by 1 base, the J end by 15 bases, with 13 bases between.

This clonotype was observed a single time. The V call is TRBV5-1, the J call TRBJ2-3, with D perhaps matching TRBD2 (6 bases). The length of the CDR3 is 16 residues. Germline CDR1 and CDR2: SGHRS and YFSETQ. V was cut by 0 bases and J by 8 bases, with 19 bases left in between. The CDR3 spells CASSLAKTTSGGTQYF. The CDR3 nucleotides read TGCGCCAGCAGCTTGGCGAAAACTACTTCCGGGGGTACGCAGTATTTT.

The chain couples TRBV20-1 to TRBJ2-2, with a tentative D call TRBD2 (6 bases). V shed 3 bases and J shed 2 bases, with 13 bases lying between them. Germline CDR1 and CDR2: DFQATT and SNEGSKA (reference sequence). This CDR3 contains 15 residues. The CDR3 DNA follows: TGCAGTGCTAGCGGGAGAACCGGAAACACCGGGGAGCTGTTTTTT. This encodes CSASGRTGNTGELFF.

This chain joins TRBV29-1 and TRBJ1-2, with D uncertain. Germline CDR1 SQVTM, CDR2 ANQGSEA. This CDR3 comprises 13 residues. Trimming shortened V by 4 bases and J by 4 bases, and 13 bases separated the two germline ends. The CDR3 loop reads CSVVEQSFYGYTF. The CDR3 DNA follows: TGCAGCGTTGTAGAACAGTCTTTCTATGGCTACACCTTC. The complete variable domain, with remaining parts taken from reference TRBV29-1 and TRBJ1-2, reads SAVISQKPSRDICQRGTSLTIQCQVDSQVTMMFWYRQQPGQSLTLIATANQGSEATYESGFVIDKFPISRPNLTFSTLTVSNMSPEDSSIYLCSVVEQSFYGYTFGSGTRLTVV.

The J gene is TRBJ2-3, the V gene TRBV12-3 or TRBV12-4; D may be TRBD1 or TRBD2 (5 bases each). This CDR3 is built from 14 residues. V was cut by 3 bases and J by 6 bases, with 13 bases left in between. The CDR3 sequence is CASSFGTGGDTQYF. For the CDR3, the DNA is TGTGCCAGCAGTTTTGGGACCGGCGGGGATACGCAGTATTTT.

The CDR3 is CASSLDGQNPYEQYF. In DNA, the CDR3 is TGCGCCAGCAGCCTGGATGGACAGAACCCCTACGAGCAGTACTTC. The rearrangement joins TRBV5-1 to TRBJ2-7; TRBD1 might be the D (6 bases). This CDR3 spans 15 amino acids. The V gene's germline CDR1 is SGHRS and CDR2 YFSETQ. Trimming shortened V by 4 bases and J by 2 bases, and 16 bases separated the two germline ends.

A single count supports this clonotype. This chain links TRBV4-1 with TRBJ2-1; no firm D call. V was trimmed by 1 base and J by 7 bases, leaving 8 bases between them. The CDR3 extends over 13 amino acids. CDR1 MGHRA and CDR2 YSYEKL come from the germline V gene. CDR3 bases: TGCGCCAGCAGCCAAGGAGTTTTGAATGAGCAGTTCTTC. Its protein is CASSQGVLNEQFF.

The V and J genes are TRBV11-2 and TRBJ2-3, with TRBD2 matching over 8 bases. Germline V CDR1 and CDR2: SGHAT, FQNNGV. Germline trimming cut 1 base from V and 1 base from J; bases unmatched to any gene: 4. CDR3 length equals 16 residues. For the CDR3, the DNA is TGTGCCAGCAGCTTAGGGACTAGCTTCCGCACAGATACGCAGTATTTT. Residues: CASSLGTSFRTDTQYF.

This chain connects TRBV28 to TRBJ1-1; D gene uncertain. This CDR3 is 14 amino acids long. Germline V CDR1 and CDR2: MDHEN, SYDVKM. Trimming shortened V by 2 bases and J by 0 bases, and 7 bases separated the two germline ends. CDR3 protein: CASSLRRLNTEAFF. As DNA, the CDR3 is TGTGCCAGCAGTTTACGTCGGTTGAACACTGAAGCTTTCTTT. Full variable domain (rest looked up from reference TRBV28 and TRBJ1-1): DVKVTQSSRYLVKRTGEKVFLECVQDMDHENMFWYRQDPGLGLRLIYFSYDVKMKEKGDIPEGYSVSREKKERFSLILESASTNQTSMYLCASSLRRLNTEAFFGQGTRLTVV.

The rearrangement joins TRBV6-9 to TRBJ2-7; tentatively, D is TRBD1 (5 bases). Deletions cut 7 bases from V and 2 bases from J, with 18 bases between. Germline V gene lookup returns CDR1 MNHGY and CDR2 SVAAGI. The CDR3 contains 15 residues. This chain's CDR3 is CASNYSTAYPYEQYF. CDR3 bases: TGTGCCAGCAATTACTCGACAGCGTATCCCTACGAGCAGTACTTC.

The rearrangement joins TRBV30 to TRBJ2-7; TRBD2 matches 13 bases. After removal of 2 bases from V and 5 bases from J, the junction contained 12 bases not matched to a gene. Germline CDR1 is GTSNPN and CDR2 is SVGIG (reference sequence). This CDR3 has 17 amino acids. The CDR3 protein is CAWSNSPGLAGFHEQYF. Written as DNA, the CDR3 is TGTGCCTGGAGTAACTCACCGGGACTAGCGGGATTCCACGAGCAGTACTTC.

The rearrangement links TRBV20-1 to TRBJ2-5; 9 bases agree with TRBD2. J gave up 2 bases and V 0 bases, and 7 bases lay outside the gene matches. Germline lookup yields CDR1 DFQATT and CDR2 SNEGSKA (reference sequence). The CDR3 totals 16 residues. The CDR3 reads CSARDFLAGRQETQYF. CDR3 DNA sequence: TGCAGTGCTAGAGATTTCCTAGCGGGAAGGCAAGAGACCCAGTACTTC.

The chain employs TRBV4-1 and TRBJ2-5, with 7 nucleotides matching TRBD2. CDR3 length equals 17 residues. V lost 0 bases and J lost 0; bases outside the gene matches: 7. Germline CDR1 reads MGHRA; CDR2 reads YSYEKL. For the CDR3, the DNA is TGCGCCAGCAGCCAAGATCGCTTCACTAGCGACCAAGAGACCCAGTACTTC. Its translation: CASSQDRFTSDQETQYF.

The chain carries TRBV9 and TRBJ2-2, with D hard to call. Germline CDR1 reads SGDLS; CDR2 reads YYNGEE. The CDR3 consists of 16 residues. Trimming shortened V by 0 bases and J by 4 bases, and 13 bases separated the two germline ends. The CDR3 spells CASSVAARLSTGELFF. Here the CDR3 DNA reads TGTGCCAGCAGCGTAGCCGCTCGCCTTAGCACCGGGGAGCTGTTTTTT.

The chain's CDR3 is CASSLTGTISGANVLTF. The CDR3 region has the DNA TGCGCCAGCAGCCTGACAGGGACGATCTCTGGGGCCAACGTCCTGACTTTC. The chain carries TRBV4-1 and TRBJ2-6; 7 positions match TRBD1. Trimming removed 4 bases from V and 0 bases from J; junction bases left unmatched: 6. The CDR3 has 17 amino acids. Germline CDR1 MGHRA, CDR2 YSYEKL.

The chain uses TRBV10-3 and TRBJ2-3; 8 bases map to TRBD2. With 10 bases clipped from V and 5 bases from J, the junction kept 8 bases outside the gene matches. Looked up from germline, CDR1 is ENHRY and CDR2 is SYGVKD. CDR3 length: 13 amino acids. CDR3 DNA sequence: TGTGCCACCCACGGGACTAGGCAAGATACGCAGTATTTT. It codes for CATHGTRQDTQYF.

This chain uses TRBV7-3 with TRBJ1-1; TRBD1 is a possible D gene (6 bases). Per germline, CDR1 SGHTA and CDR2 FQGTGA. The CDR3 is 14 amino acids. V dropped 5 bases and J dropped 1 base, with 11 bases sitting between them. CDR3 in amino acids: CASSTQTGNTEAFF. As DNA, the CDR3 is TGTGCCAGCAGCACCCAGACAGGGAACACTGAAGCTTTCTTT.

The chain combines TRBV18 with TRBJ2-5; D gene ambiguous. Trimming removed 6 bases from V and 2 bases from J, with 13 bases in between. The germline gives CDR1 KGHSH, CDR2 LQKENI. This CDR3 has 14 amino acids. CDR3 region: CASSQSDEQETQYF. The CDR3, as DNA: TGTGCCAGCTCCCAGTCGGACGAGCAAGAGACCCAGTACTTC.

This sequence joins TRBV3-1 and TRBJ1-2, with D possibly being TRBD1 (5 bases). Trimming took 4 bases from V and 3 from J, leaving 9 bases between them. The CDR3 totals 13 residues. Germline V lookup: CDR1 LGHDT, CDR2 YNNKEL (reference sequence). The CDR3 nucleotides read TGTGCCAGCAGCCCAAAGGGGTACTATGGCTACACCTTC. This encodes CASSPKGYYGYTF.

This rearrangement joins TRBV3-1 to TRBJ2-3; D remains unclear. From germline, CDR1 is LGHDT and CDR2 YNNKEL (reference sequence). With 1 base removed from V and 5 bases from J, the gap between germline ends came to 10 bases. The CDR3 sequence is 14 residues long. CDR3 sequence (DNA): TGTGCCAGCAGCCAAGCAGCCAGAGGAGATACGCAGTATTTT. Translated, it gives CASSQAARGDTQYF.

The rearrangement uses TRBV2 and TRBJ2-7; a possible D gene is TRBD1 (5 bases). Germline lookup yields CDR1 SNHLY and CDR2 FYNNEI. The CDR3 spans 14 residues. V was shortened by 4 bases and J by 2 bases, with 12 bases between the two germline ends. The CDR3 reads CASSVQGIPYEQYF. The DNA for the CDR3 is TGTGCCAGCAGTGTTCAGGGTATCCCCTACGAGCAGTACTTC.

The CDR3 sequence is CASSDGTGNEKLFF. As DNA, the CDR3 is TGTGCCAGCAGCGACGGGACCGGTAATGAAAAACTGTTTTTT. This chain uses TRBV9 with TRBJ1-4; possibly TRBD1 for D (5 bases). V lost 3 bases and J lost 4, with 10 bases in between. Germline loops: CDR1 SGDLS, CDR2 YYNGEE. The CDR3 consists of 14 residues.

The chain has TRBV30 and TRBJ2-1, with 10 bases lining up with TRBD2. The V and J ends lost 4 bases and 9 bases, in that order; junction bases with no gene match: 3. Germline CDR1 GTSNPN, CDR2 SVGIG (reference sequence). The CDR3 runs 12 residues. The CDR3 bases are TGTGCCTGGAACCTAGCGGGAGTTGAGCAGTTCTTC. Protein sequence: CAWNLAGVEQFF.

This sequence joins TRBV12-3 or TRBV12-4 and TRBJ2-1, with 10 bases matching TRBD2. Trimming took 2 bases from V and 7 from J; bases not matched to a gene: 5. CDR3 length equals 15 residues. The CDR3 DNA is TGTGCCAGCAGTTTACTAGCGGGAGAGGGAAATGAGCAGTTCTTC. Residues: CASSLLAGEGNEQFF.

The chain is built from TRBV12-3 or TRBV12-4 and TRBJ2-7; D possibly uses TRBD1 or TRBD2 (5 bases each). This CDR3 is 13 amino acids long. Trimming left V 2 bases short and J 6 bases short, with 11 bases between. CDR3 nucleotides: TGTGCCAGCAGTTTACACGGGGCTGGCGAGCAGTACTTC. Its translation: CASSLHGAGEQYF.